One sample yielded the 14 T cell receptor beta chains listed below, sequenced in a study of blood T cell repertoires in COVID-19. Profiling relied on immunoSEQ multiplex PCR, and the TCRdb table lists in-frame clones only, not all of them. The sample includes 650,000 to 800,000 clones, 75% to 90% of them seen just once. Sequencing was done on a sample of peripheral blood. These receptors were collected from a young woman with acute or convalescent COVID-19.

The chain has TRBV28 and TRBJ1-2, with D unclear. V lost 3 bases and J lost 4, with 12 bases in between. Germline V gene lookup returns CDR1 MDHEN and CDR2 SYDVKM. The CDR3 is made up of 14 amino acids. In DNA, the CDR3 is TGTGCCAGCAGTTTCGGTCTTCCGCTCTATGGCTACACCTTC. Encoded protein: CASSFGLPLYGYTF.

J is TRBJ2-4 and V is TRBV5-1, with 13 bases that match TRBD2. Unmatched junction bases numbered 13, after V lost 3 bases and J lost 10 bases. The germline V gene encodes CDR1 SGHRS and CDR2 YFSETQ. CDR3 length: 17 amino acids. The CDR3 DNA is TGCGCCAGCAGCTCCACTAGCGGGGGGGCCGGCTCCCTAATTCAGTACTTC. Its translation is CASSSTSGGAGSLIQYF.

This rearrangement joins TRBV5-5 to TRBJ1-1; TRBD1 agrees at 8 bases. Trimming took 0 bases from V and 1 from J; bases not matched to a gene: 2. Germline V gives CDR1 SGHKS, CDR2 YYEKEE (reference sequence). The CDR3 has 15 amino acids. CDR3: CASSLGTGWNTEAFF. CDR3 DNA: TGTGCCAGCAGCTTGGGGACAGGGTGGAACACTGAAGCTTTCTTT.

The J gene is TRBJ2-2, the V gene TRBV6-4; D ambiguous. Trimming removed 2 bases at V and 5 bases at J, with 12 bases between. Per the germline V gene, CDR1 is MRHNA and CDR2 is SNTAGT. The CDR3 has 15 residues. The CDR3 reads CASSDTSGGTGELFF. CDR3 DNA sequence: TGTGCCAGCAGTGACACTTCAGGTGGGACCGGGGAGCTGTTTTTT.

The gene calls are TRBV20-1 and TRBJ1-2, with D possibly TRBD1 on 5 matching bases. This CDR3 is 11 amino acids long. The germline V gene encodes CDR1 DFQATT and CDR2 SNEGSKA (reference sequence). Trimming took 1 base from V and 6 from J, leaving 6 bases between them. The CDR3 sequence is CSARAGDGYTF. The CDR3 DNA reads as TGCAGTGCTAGAGCGGGGGATGGCTACACCTTC.

V gene TRBV4-1 combines with J gene TRBJ1-2; 10 bases are shared with TRBD1. Germline V gene lookup returns CDR1 MGHRA and CDR2 YSYEKL. V dropped 2 bases and J dropped 6; count of bases not matched to a gene: 3. The CDR3 spans 14 residues. CDR3 DNA: TGCGCCAGCAGCCAAATGACAGGGGGCGATGGCTACACCTTC. Its protein is CASSQMTGGDGYTF.

This clone was seen just once. The chain couples TRBV19 to TRBJ2-5; 8 bases are a match to TRBD1. Germline V CDR1 and CDR2: LNHDA, SQIVND (reference sequence). CDR3 length: 15 residues. Trimming cost V 4 bases and J 5 bases; bases outside gene matches: 9. The CDR3 coding sequence is TGTGCCAGTAGTACCCCCGGGACAGGTAGCGAGACCCAGTACTTC. Protein: CASSTPGTGSETQYF.

The gene calls are TRBV11-2 and TRBJ2-7; 7 bases fit TRBD2. The J segment lost 2 bases and the V segment lost 3 bases, leaving 7 bases of the junction unmatched. The CDR3 extends over 15 amino acids. Germline V gene lookup returns CDR1 SGHAT and CDR2 FQNNGV. CDR3 nucleotide sequence: TGTGCCAGCAGCTTGCGGTATACTAGCGCCTACGAGCAGTACTTC. It codes for CASSLRYTSAYEQYF.

Note on this clone: Other DNA sequences in the sample encode the same CDR3. The chain carries TRBV27 and TRBJ1-2; D is unresolved. V dropped 8 bases and J dropped 2 bases, with 9 bases sitting between them. CDR1 and CDR2 from the germline V gene are MNHEY and SMNVEV (reference sequence). This CDR3 spans 12 amino acids. The CDR3 DNA is TGTGCCAGCCGGGATCGAAACTATGGCTACACCTTC. This codes for CASRDRNYGYTF.

The chain combines TRBV7-3 with TRBJ1-1; maybe TRBD1 (5 bases). CDR3 length equals 13 residues. Per the germline V gene, CDR1 is SGHTA and CDR2 is FQGTGA. Trimming cost V 8 bases and J 0 bases, with 10 bases left between them. CDR3 coding DNA: TGTGCCAGCCGTAAAGGGGTGAACACTGAAGCTTTCTTT. It is translated as CASRKGVNTEAFF.

Comment on this clone: Within the sample, other DNA sequences also encode this same CDR3. The J gene is TRBJ1-1, the V gene TRBV9, with a possible D match to TRBD1 (5 bases). The CDR3 spans 13 residues. The V and J ends lost 0 bases and 3 bases respectively, with 6 bases between them. Germline CDR1 and CDR2: SGDLS and YYNGEE. The CDR3 bases are TGTGCCAGCAGCGTAGGCAGGGACACTGAAGCTTTCTTT. Encoded protein: CASSVGRDTEAFF.

The rearrangement links TRBV12-3 or TRBV12-4 to TRBJ2-7; no firm D call. The CDR3 spans 11 residues. Trimming shortened V by 4 bases and J by 6 bases, and 7 bases separated the two germline ends. In nucleotides, the CDR3 is TGTGCCAGCAGTTGGCCAGGCGAGCAGTACTTC. This codes for CASSWPGEQYF.

The chain carries TRBV27 and TRBJ2-1; possible D gene TRBD1, 5 bases. Per germline, CDR1 MNHEY and CDR2 SMNVEV (reference sequence). The V and J ends lost 0 bases and 3 bases respectively, with 12 bases between them. The CDR3 spans 16 residues. CDR3 protein: CASSLSQGINYNEQFF. The CDR3 DNA reads as TGTGCCAGCAGTTTATCCCAGGGAATTAACTACAATGAGCAGTTCTTC.

The chain is built from TRBV24-1 and TRBJ1-2, with a weak D call TRBD1 (5 bases). Germline lookup yields CDR1 KGHDR and CDR2 SFDVKD. V shed 5 bases and J shed 6 bases, with 15 bases lying between them. The CDR3 consists of 14 residues. Here the CDR3 DNA reads TGTGCCACCAGTGCCCTGGGGGGTGTGAATGGCTACACCTTC. As protein: CATSALGGVNGYTF.